The subject of this entry is one T cell receptor beta chain. The data were taken from a study of CD8 T cells in Susac syndrome. Random hexamers were used to reverse transcribe an amount of roughly 0.45 to 1 ug RNA. Coverage of TCR beta CDR3 amplification by immunoSEQ multiplex PCR extended to 54 Vbeta and 13 Jbeta. One entry per CDR3 protein results from TCRdb running MiXCR on the immunoSEQ multiplex PCR reads. In the table there are hundreds of thousands of distinct CDR3 sequences, roughly 85% of which are singletons. Sequencing of TCR beta drew on CD8+ and CD4+ T cells from blood. The CDR3 loop spans 15 amino acids. The ends were cut back, 6 bases at V and 5 bases at J, with 19 bases in the middle. Per germline, CDR1 MDHEN and CDR2 SYDVKM.

This clonotype originated in a human donor with multiple sclerosis. The chain recombines TRBV28 with TRBJ2-5, with D possibly being TRBD1 (6 bases). The source material was CD8+ T cells from PBMCs. The CDR3 DNA sequence: TGTGCCAGCAGGGTCACAGGGTCGCTATCGGAGACCCAGTACTTC. It translates to CASRVTGSLSETQYF.